These 13 T cell receptor beta chains came from one sample sequenced in a study of T-cell memory formation after mild COVID-19. Via MiXCR, TCRdb re-called the 5' RACE reads, giving one row per CDR3 protein. Of roughly 15,000 distinct CDR3 sequences in the sample, about a fifth were seen once. Sequencing used PBMCs or a T cell subset sorted from them (not recorded which). These TCRs come from a man in his late teens or twenties who had mild COVID-19 (a few samples of this study predate the infection). Cell type and time point are not known.

This clonotype came up a few times. This chain links TRBV19 with TRBJ2-7; D is unclear. Trimming pared 2 bases from V and 0 bases from J, leaving 11 bases between. The CDR3 is 15 residues long. Per germline, CDR1 LNHDA and CDR2 SQIVND (reference sequence). The CDR3: CASSITYRSSYEQYV. DNA for the CDR3: TGTGCCAGTAGTATAACCTACCGGAGCTCCTACGAGCAGTACGTC.

This clonotype was counted many times. The V and J genes are TRBV7-9 and TRBJ1-1; a weak D match, TRBD1 (5 bases). V gave up 5 bases and J gave up 8 bases, with 15 bases separating them. This CDR3 is 13 amino acids long. Germline CDR1 and CDR2: SEHNR and FQNEAQ (reference sequence). The CDR3 here is CASSPPGREEAFF. The CDR3 DNA sequence: TGTGCCAGCAGCCCTCCGGGACGAGAAGAAGCTTTCTTT.

The rearrangement links TRBV2 to TRBJ2-7; D gene unclear. Trimming took off 7 bases at V and 0 bases at J, with 10 bases between the two ends. The CDR3 has 13 residues. Germline values: CDR1 SNHLY, CDR2 FYNNEI. CDR3 bases: TGTGCCAGCACAAAGGGTTTCTCCTACGAGCAGTACTTC. This sequence encodes CASTKGFSYEQYF.

This clonotype has ten or more counts. This sequence joins TRBV20-1 and TRBJ2-2; tentatively, D is TRBD1 or TRBD2 (5 bases each). V was cut by 4 bases and J by 0 bases, with 9 bases left in between. The germline V gene encodes CDR1 DFQATT and CDR2 SNEGSKA (reference sequence). There are 14 residues in the CDR3. The CDR3 here is CSAIEGTNTGELFF. In nucleotides, the CDR3 is TGCAGTGCTATAGAGGGGACGAACACCGGGGAGCTGTTTTTT.

The sample holds many counts of this clonotype. The CDR3 loop reads CSAAPLGRDTQYF. The CDR3 nucleotides read TGCAGTGCTGCGCCCCTGGGGAGAGATACGCAGTATTTT. The gene calls are TRBV20-1 and TRBJ2-3, with a possible D match to TRBD2 (5 bases). The CDR3 is 13 residues long. Germline values: CDR1 DFQATT, CDR2 SNEGSKA (reference sequence). V was clipped by 5 bases and J by 5 bases, with 14 bases between them.

This clonotype was observed at least ten times. The V call is TRBV5-1, the J call TRBJ2-1, with 8 bases identical to TRBD2. CDR3 length: 17 residues. The germline CDR1 and CDR2 sequences are SGHRS and YFSETQ. V dropped 7 bases and J dropped 4; count of bases not matched to a gene: 16. In DNA form, the CDR3 reads TGCGCCAGCCGCAGGAACCCCGGGGGGGTGGTATACAATGAGCAGTTCTTC. This translates into CASRRNPGGVVYNEQFF. Together with reference TRBV5-1 and TRBJ2-1, the CDR3 gives the full variable domain: KAGVTQTPRYLIKTRGQQVTLSCSPISGHRSVSWYQQTPGQGLQFLFEYFSETQRNKGNFPGRFSGRQFSNSRSEMNVSTLELGDSALYLCASRRNPGGVVYNEQFFGPGTRLTVL.

Relative to its sample, this clonotype is medium-sized. The rearrangement joins TRBV5-1 to TRBJ2-7, with D perhaps TRBD1 (5 bases). V was clipped by 0 bases and J by 2 bases, with 12 bases between them. This CDR3 region has 15 residues. Germline CDR1 SGHRS, CDR2 YFSETQ. This CDR3 is CASSLGPGMAYEQYF. CDR3 nucleotides: TGCGCCAGCAGCTTGGGTCCAGGGATGGCCTACGAGCAGTACTTC.

Many counts were recorded for this clonotype. The chain links TRBV3-1 to TRBJ2-2; TRBD2 aligns across 11 bases. V shed 7 bases and J 3 bases; nucleotides not matched to a gene: 19. Germline assignment: CDR1 LGHDT and CDR2 YNNKEL (reference sequence). The CDR3 spans 20 residues. The CDR3: CASTGASSSGGALYTGELFF. The DNA of the CDR3 is TGTGCCAGCACCGGGGCGTCGAGTAGCGGGGGGGCTTTGTACACCGGGGAGCTGTTTTTT.

The chain uses TRBV6-5 and TRBJ1-2; D perhaps matches TRBD1 (5 bases). The germline V gene has CDR1 MNHEY and CDR2 SVGAGI. The CDR3 is 12 residues long. Between the trimmed V and J ends, which lost 2 bases and 7 bases, there was a span of 8 bases. CDR3 in amino acids: CASSYGGGGYTF. The CDR3 region has the DNA TGTGCCAGCAGTTACGGTGGGGGTGGCTACACCTTC.

The table lists this clonotype with a few counts. The chain carries TRBV7-9 and TRBJ2-3; 7 positions agree with TRBD1. The J segment lost 2 bases and the V segment lost 4 bases, leaving 9 bases of the junction unmatched. The CDR3 consists of 16 residues. Germline lookup yields CDR1 SEHNR and CDR2 FQNEAQ (reference sequence). The CDR3 protein is CASSSYRGDYTDTQYF. The CDR3 region has the DNA TGTGCCAGCAGCTCTTACAGGGGCGATTACACAGATACGCAGTATTTT.

The chain combines TRBV7-9 with TRBJ2-1, with TRBD2 matching over 7 bases. This CDR3 spans 16 amino acids. Trimming at V came to 4 bases and at J to 10 bases, leaving 16 bases not matched to a gene. CDR1 and CDR2 (germline): SEHNR, FQNEAQ (reference sequence). Here the CDR3 reads CASSSGVYTGRNEQFF. The DNA of the CDR3 is TGTGCCAGCAGCTCAGGCGTTTATACCGGGAGGAACGAGCAGTTCTTC.

This clonotype was recorded many times. The gene calls are TRBV30 and TRBJ1-2, with TRBD1 identical over 10 bases. This CDR3 has 14 amino acids. Germline V gives CDR1 GTSNPN, CDR2 SVGIG (reference sequence). V lost 5 bases to trimming and J lost 4 bases; unmatched junction nucleotides: 7. CDR3 in amino acids: CAWLDRGFIYGYTF. DNA of the CDR3: TGTGCCTGGTTGGACAGGGGGTTTATCTATGGCTACACCTTC.

This clonotype was recorded many times. J is TRBJ2-1 and V is TRBV11-2; 8 bases are shared with TRBD2. After removal of 1 base from V and 1 base from J, the junction contained 12 bases not matched to a gene. In germline, CDR1 is SGHAT, CDR2 FQNNGV. This CDR3 has 19 amino acids. This chain's CDR3 is CASSLGWVAGPLSYNEQFF. The DNA for the CDR3 is TGTGCCAGCAGCTTAGGTTGGGTAGCGGGGCCTCTATCCTACAATGAGCAGTTCTTC. Full variable domain (outside the CDR3, taken from reference TRBV11-2 and TRBJ2-1): EAGVAQSPRYKIIEKRQSVAFWCNPISGHATLYWYQQILGQGPKLLIQFQNNGVVDDSQLPKDRFSAERLKGVDSTLKIQPAKLEDSAVYLCASSLGWVAGPLSYNEQFFGPGTRLTVL.